These T cell receptor beta chains were read from a single sample in a study of cytomegalovirus exposure and HLA in healthy donors. Measured with immunoSEQ multiplex PCR; TCRdb has only the in-frame clones, and not every one. Of 99,000 or so clones listed, more than 80% are singletons. Sequencing input: PBMCs. These receptor sequences come from a man younger than 35 in good health and CMV-seronegative. The CDR3 runs from the conserved cysteine through the conserved F or W. D genes are given only for firm matches. Size tells how often a clone was seen (once, few, many) or the class of an expanded clone, and some rows leave it out.

size: NA; D: TRBD2; V: TRBV5-4; J: TRBJ2-1; CDR3: CASSPPAGEALEQFF; DNA: TGTGCCAGCAGCCCCCCAGCGGGAGAAGCACTAGAGCAGTTCTTC
size: NA; D: TRBD1; V: TRBV6-5; J: TRBJ1-5; CDR3: CASRRQGSNQPQHF; DNA: TGTGCCAGCAGGCGACAGGGAAGCAATCAGCCCCAGCATTTT
size: NA; D: TRBD1; V: TRBV28; J: TRBJ1-5; CDR3: CASSLRQGNQPQHF; DNA: TGTGCCAGCAGTTTAAGACAGGGAAATCAGCCCCAGCATTTT
size: once; D: TRBD1; V: TRBV7-3; J: TRBJ1-2; CDR3: CASSRGQGEGYTF; DNA: TGTGCCAGCAGTAGAGGACAGGGGGAAGGCTACACCTTC
size: NA; D: TRBD1; V: TRBV5-1; J: TRBJ2-7; CDR3: CASSFSMGTGKNEQYF; DNA: TGCGCCAGCAGCTTCTCAATGGGGACAGGGAAAAACGAGCAGTACTTC
size: NA; D: TRBD2; V: TRBV27; J: TRBJ2-1; CDR3: CASSRIAGGYNEQFF; DNA: TGTGCCAGCAGTAGAATAGCGGGAGGTTACAATGAGCAGTTCTTC
size: NA; D: NA; V: TRBV27; J: TRBJ1-5; CDR3: CASSFRGNQPQHF; DNA: TGTGCCAGCAGTTTCCGGGGCAATCAGCCCCAGCATTTT
size: NA; D: NA; V: TRBV7-2; J: TRBJ1-1; CDR3: CAGGKDTEAFF; DNA: TGTGCCGGGGGGAAGGACACTGAAGCTTTCTTT
size: few; D: TRBD1; V: TRBV25-1; J: TRBJ1-1; CDR3: CASSTRGLTEAFF; DNA: TGTGCCAGCAGCACCAGGGGGCTCACTGAAGCTTTCTTT
size: NA; D: TRBD1; V: TRBV29-1; J: TRBJ2-2; CDR3: CSVGTQGAGELFF; DNA: TGCAGCGTTGGGACACAGGGGGCCGGGGAGCTGTTTTTT
size: NA; D: NA; V: TRBV11-2; J: TRBJ2-7; CDR3: CASSALHGRSREQYF; DNA: TGTGCCAGCAGCGCGTTGCATGGCAGATCGAGGGAGCAGTACTTC
size: NA; D: TRBD1; V: TRBV18; J: TRBJ1-4; CDR3: CASSPGQGAFEKLFF; DNA: TGTGCCAGCTCACCTGGACAGGGGGCGTTTGAAAAACTGTTTTTT
size: NA; D: TRBD2; V: TRBV7-2; J: TRBJ2-7; CDR3: CASSLDASGRAGDF; DNA: TGTGCCAGCAGCTTAGATGCTAGCGGGAGGGCCGGGGACTTC
size: NA; D: NA; V: TRBV29-1; J: TRBJ2-3; CDR3: CSVGGTHTDTQYF; DNA: TGCAGCGTTGGGGGGACACACACAGATACGCAGTATTTT
size: NA; D: TRBD2; V: TRBV19; J: TRBJ2-2; CDR3: CASSMGLAGGNTGELFF; DNA: TGTGCCAGTAGTATGGGACTAGCGGGAGGGAACACCGGGGAGCTGTTTTTT
size: once; D: TRBD2; V: TRBV19; J: TRBJ2-1; CDR3: CASNSGRALYNEQFF; DNA: TGTGCCAGTAATAGCGGGAGGGCCCTCTACAATGAGCAGTTCTTC
size: NA; D: TRBD1; V: TRBV6-6; J: TRBJ2-5; CDR3: CASSYGQGRETQYF; DNA: TGTGCCAGCAGTTACGGACAGGGTAGAGAGACCCAGTACTTC
size: NA; D: NA; V: TRBV12-1; J: TRBJ2-4; CDR3: CASSFVKGLALEIQYF; DNA: TGTGCCAGCAGCTTTGTGAAAGGACTAGCGCTGGAGATTCAGTACTTC
size: NA; D: TRBD1; V: TRBV7-2; J: TRBJ2-2; CDR3: CASSFGQAAGELFF; DNA: TGTGCCAGCAGCTTCGGACAGGCGGCCGGGGAGCTGTTTTTT
size: few; D: TRBD2; V: TRBV7-3; J: TRBJ2-3; CDR3: CASSTGLAGTDTQYF; DNA: TGTGCCAGCAGCACCGGACTAGCAGGCACAGATACGCAGTATTTT
size: NA; D: TRBD2; V: TRBV15; J: TRBJ2-7; CDR3: CATSREGGGRAGEQYF; DNA: TGTGCCACCAGCAGAGAAGGCGGCGGGAGGGCCGGGGAGCAGTACTTC
size: once; D: TRBD2; V: TRBV15; J: TRBJ2-3; CDR3: CATSRPPSSGSSLDTQYF; DNA: TGTGCCACCAGCAGGCCCCCCTCTAGCGGGAGTAGTCTAGATACGCAGTATTTT
size: NA; D: NA; V: TRBV28; J: TRBJ1-1; CDR3: CASSLGALGLSEAFF; DNA: TGTGCCAGCAGTTTGGGGGCCCTCGGACTGTCTGAAGCTTTCTTT
size: NA; D: NA; V: TRBV7-9; J: TRBJ1-1; CDR3: CASSSRGLMNTEAFF; DNA: TGTGCCAGCAGCTCACGGGGACTCATGAACACTGAAGCTTTCTTT
size: NA; D: TRBD1; V: TRBV7-9; J: TRBJ1-2; CDR3: CSSSLDREGYTF; DNA: TGTTCCAGCAGCTTAGACAGGGAGGGCTACACCTTC
size: NA; D: TRBD1; V: TRBV5-1; J: TRBJ2-7; CDR3: CASSSAGTDYEQYF; DNA: TGCGCCAGCAGTAGTGCCGGGACAGACTACGAGCAGTACTTC
size: once; D: TRBD2; V: TRBV6-4; J: TRBJ2-1; CDR3: CASSGGREGRNEQFF; DNA: TGTGCCAGCAGTGGTGGGCGGGAGGGCCGGAATGAGCAGTTCTTC
size: NA; D: TRBD1; V: TRBV19; J: TRBJ2-5; CDR3: CASGTGIRLGTQYF; DNA: TGTGCCAGCGGGACAGGCATTAGACTAGGGACCCAGTACTTC
size: NA; D: NA; V: TRBV6-1; J: TRBJ2-3; CDR3: CASSELKLAGITDTQYF; DNA: TGTGCCAGCAGTGAGCTCAAACTTGCGGGAATCACAGATACGCAGTATTTT
size: NA; D: NA; V: TRBV6-1; J: TRBJ1-3; CDR3: CASSEREGAGNTIYF; DNA: TGTGCCAGCAGTGAAAGGGAAGGGGCTGGAAACACCATATATTTT
size: NA; D: NA; V: TRBV27; J: TRBJ1-5; CDR3: CASSLAGGGNQPQHF; DNA: TGTGCCAGCAGTTTAGCCGGGGGAGGCAATCAGCCCCAGCATTTT
size: NA; D: NA; V: TRBV4-3; J: TRBJ2-1; CDR3: CASSQDGSITNEQFF; DNA: TGCGCCAGCAGCCAAGATGGTAGCATTACCAATGAGCAGTTCTTC
size: NA; D: NA; V: TRBV6-5; J: TRBJ1-1; CDR3: CASSSYGMNTEAFF; DNA: TGTGCCAGCAGTTCCTACGGGATGAACACTGAAGCTTTCTTT
size: once; D: TRBD2; V: TRBV11-2; J: TRBJ2-7; CDR3: CASSSSSGRAWYEQYF; DNA: TGTGCCAGCAGCTCCTCTAGCGGGAGGGCCTGGTACGAGCAGTACTTC
size: NA; D: NA; V: TRBV5-4; J: TRBJ2-5; CDR3: CASSFGTPDETQYF; DNA: TGTGCCAGCAGCTTTGGCACACCAGATGAGACCCAGTACTTC
size: NA; D: NA; V: TRBV5-5; J: TRBJ2-3; CDR3: CASSPPRDTQYF; DNA: TGTGCCAGCAGCCCCCCTAGAGATACGCAGTATTTT
size: NA; D: TRBD2; V: TRBV15; J: TRBJ2-7; CDR3: CATREVSGTRQYF; DNA: TGTGCCACCAGAGAAGTTAGCGGGACGAGGCAGTACTTC
size: few; D: NA; V: TRBV5-6; J: TRBJ2-7; CDR3: CASSFPRLDEQYF; DNA: TGTGCCAGCAGCTTCCCCAGGTTGGACGAGCAGTACTTC
size: NA; D: NA; V: TRBV7-9; J: TRBJ2-2; CDR3: CASSFPGPWTAINTGELFF; DNA: TGTGCCAGCAGCTTCCCCGGCCCGTGGACAGCCATAAACACCGGGGAGCTGTTTTTT
size: NA; D: NA; V: TRBV7-6; J: TRBJ2-3; CDR3: CASSPGTDTQYF; DNA: TGTGCCAGCAGCCCCGGTACAGATACGCAGTATTTT
size: once; D: NA; V: TRBV6-4; J: TRBJ2-1; CDR3: CASSEQGPYNEQFF; DNA: TGTGCCAGCAGTGAGCAGGGGCCCTACAATGAGCAGTTCTTC
size: once; D: NA; V: TRBV13; J: TRBJ2-1; CDR3: CASTLGGTAYNEQFF; DNA: TGTGCCAGCACCCTAGGCGGGACTGCTTACAATGAGCAGTTCTTC
size: NA; D: TRBD1; V: TRBV7-9; J: TRBJ2-1; CDR3: CASTVTGGLAYNEQFF; DNA: TGTGCCAGCACCGTAACAGGGGGCCTAGCTTACAATGAGCAGTTCTTC
size: NA; D: NA; V: TRBV28; J: TRBJ1-1; CDR3: CASSFFRRGTEAFF; DNA: TGTGCCAGCAGTTTCTTTCGGAGGGGAACTGAAGCTTTCTTT
size: NA; D: NA; V: TRBV5-1; J: TRBJ2-7; CDR3: CASSLDASGYEQYF; DNA: TGCGCCAGCAGCTTGGACGCGTCCGGGTACGAGCAGTACTTC
size: NA; D: NA; V: TRBV9; J: TRBJ2-1; CDR3: CASSARDRSNEQFF; DNA: TGTGCCAGCAGTGCGAGAGACCGGAGTAATGAGCAGTTCTTC